This passage covers 10 T cell receptor beta chains from one sample sequenced in a study of cytomegalovirus exposure and HLA in healthy donors. Amplification used 60 Vbeta primers and 13 Jbeta primers. The protocol was immunoSEQ multiplex PCR, while the TCRdb copy is restricted to in-frame clones and leaves out a portion. The sample contains some 99,000 clones, roughly three quarters of which appear only once. Sequencing used PBMCs. The receptors derive from a female donor in good health and CMV-seronegative.

The gene calls are TRBV30 and TRBJ1-3; D not resolved. With 2 bases removed from V and 3 bases from J, the gap between germline ends came to 8 bases. Germline V gene data show CDR1 as GTSNPN and CDR2 as SVGIG (reference sequence). The CDR3 sequence is 13 residues long. CDR3: CAWSLDIGNTIYF. DNA for the CDR3: TGTGCCTGGAGTCTCGACATTGGAAACACCATATATTTT.

In its sample, this clone was seen a few times. This sequence joins TRBV7-9 and TRBJ2-7; perhaps TRBD2 as D (5 bases). Germline V gene data show CDR1 as SEHNR and CDR2 as FQNEAQ (reference sequence). The CDR3 length is 16 residues. The V gene lost 5 bases and the J gene lost 3 bases, with 20 bases spanning the gap. This chain's CDR3 is CASSIHEGLFSYEQYF. The CDR3 DNA follows: TGTGCCAGCAGCATTCATGAGGGCCTGTTCAGCTACGAGCAGTACTTC.

The rearrangement uses TRBV10-3 and TRBJ2-7; 7 bases align to TRBD1. Trimming cost V 4 bases and J 0 bases; bases outside gene matches: 3. CDR3 size: 14 residues. CDR1 is ENHRY, CDR2 SYGVKD, per germline. The CDR3 region has the DNA TGTGCCATCAGTGTAAACAGGGGCTCCTACGAGCAGTACTTC. This encodes CAISVNRGSYEQYF.

Notes on this clone: An end of the junction differs from the germline gene, which may be a read error. The chain uses TRBV7-9 and TRBJ1-1, with D unclear. The germline CDR1 and CDR2 sequences are SEHNR and FQNEAQ (reference sequence). This CDR3 comprises 15 residues. The CDR3 DNA reads as TGTTCCAGCAGCCCCCGGGTCATACTGAACACTGAAGCTTTCTTT. The encoded protein is CSSSPRVILNTEAFF.

This clone was seen only a few times. This rearrangement joins TRBV10-3 to TRBJ2-7, with 8 bases matching TRBD1. The CDR3 is made up of 14 amino acids. CDR1 ENHRY and CDR2 SYGVKD come from the germline V gene. V was pared by 6 bases and J by 1 base, with 5 bases of the junction left unmatched. Here the CDR3 reads CAISDRGKSYEQYF. As DNA, the CDR3 is TGTGCCATCAGCGACAGGGGAAAGTCCTACGAGCAGTACTTC.

The V call is TRBV6-1, the J call TRBJ2-7; D is ambiguous. Germline V gene sequence: CDR1 MNHNS, CDR2 SASEGT. The V end lost 7 bases, the J end lost 4 bases, and 11 bases lay between the germline ends. The CDR3 spans 12 residues. The CDR3 coding sequence is TGTGCCAGCAACAACCAGGTGTACGAGCAGTACTTC. It yields the protein CASNNQVYEQYF.

CDR3 protein: CASSFPDSGRASGTGELFF. CDR3 sequence (DNA): TGTGCCAGCAGCTTCCCGGATAGCGGGAGGGCCTCGGGCACCGGGGAGCTGTTTTTT. This rearrangement joins TRBV7-8 to TRBJ2-2; 11 bases fit TRBD2. CDR3 length: 19 amino acids. Germline assignment: CDR1 SGHVS and CDR2 FQNEAQ. The J segment lost 4 bases and the V segment lost 3 bases, leaving 13 bases of the junction unmatched.

The genes are TRBV11-1 and TRBJ2-2; 9 bases line up with TRBD1. This CDR3 region has 16 residues. The V segment lost 1 base and the J segment 6 bases; nucleotides outside the gene matches: 6. Germline CDR1 SGHAT, CDR2 FQDESV (reference sequence). CDR3 in amino acids: CASSLGGQGIAGELFF. The CDR3 DNA reads TGTGCCAGCAGCTTAGGGGGACAGGGAATCGCCGGGGAGCTGTTTTTT.

CDR3 in DNA: TGTGCCAGCAGTGAAGGGAGCGGGGGCTCCTACGAGCAGTACTTC. As protein: CASSEGSGGSYEQYF. This chain uses TRBV6-4 with TRBJ2-5; TRBD2 matches 8 bases. The J call may not be correct, given that the DNA end is closer to TRBJ2-7. Germline V gene lookup returns CDR1 MRHNA and CDR2 SNTAGT. This CDR3 region has 15 residues.

This clone was recorded once. This chain connects TRBV19 to TRBJ2-7, with 7 bases aligning to TRBD2. The CDR3 totals 16 residues. Germline lookup yields CDR1 LNHDA and CDR2 SQIVND (reference sequence). The ends lost 5 bases at V and 3 bases at J; junction bases unmatched: 13. The CDR3 coding sequence is TGTGCCAGTAGTGGGACTAAAACCGGGACTCGCTACGAGCAGTACTTC. This gives the protein CASSGTKTGTRYEQYF.